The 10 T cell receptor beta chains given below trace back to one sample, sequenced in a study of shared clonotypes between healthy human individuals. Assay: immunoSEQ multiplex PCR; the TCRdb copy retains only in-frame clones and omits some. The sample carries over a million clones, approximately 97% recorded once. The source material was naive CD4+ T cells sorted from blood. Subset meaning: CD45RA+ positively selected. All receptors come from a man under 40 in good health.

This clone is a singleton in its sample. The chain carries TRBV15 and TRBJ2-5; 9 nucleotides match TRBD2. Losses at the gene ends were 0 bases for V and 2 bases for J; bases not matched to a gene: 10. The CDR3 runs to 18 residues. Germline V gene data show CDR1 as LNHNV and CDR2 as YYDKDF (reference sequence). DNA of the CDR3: TGTGCCACCAGCAGAGATCAAGTCCTAGCGGGGACGCAAGAGACCCAGTACTTC. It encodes CATSRDQVLAGTQETQYF.

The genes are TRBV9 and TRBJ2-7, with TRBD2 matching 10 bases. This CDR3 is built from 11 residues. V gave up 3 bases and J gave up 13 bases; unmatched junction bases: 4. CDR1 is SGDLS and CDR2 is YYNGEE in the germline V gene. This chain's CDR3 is CASSARTSGYF. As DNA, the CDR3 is TGTGCCAGCAGCGCCCGGACTAGCGGTTACTTC.

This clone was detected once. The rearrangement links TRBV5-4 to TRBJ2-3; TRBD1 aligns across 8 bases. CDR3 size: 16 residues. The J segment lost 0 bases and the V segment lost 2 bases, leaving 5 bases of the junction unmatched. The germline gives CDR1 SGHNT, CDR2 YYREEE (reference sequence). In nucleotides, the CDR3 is TGTGCCAGCAGCTTTGCGGACAGGGCTAGCACAGATACGCAGTATTTT. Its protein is CASSFADRASTDTQYF. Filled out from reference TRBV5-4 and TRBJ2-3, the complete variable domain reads ETGVTQSPTHLIKTRGQQVTLRCSSQSGHNTVSWYQQALGQGPQFIFQYYREEENGRGNFPPRFSGLQFPNYSSELNVNALELDDSALYLCASSFADRASTDTQYFGPGTRLTVL.

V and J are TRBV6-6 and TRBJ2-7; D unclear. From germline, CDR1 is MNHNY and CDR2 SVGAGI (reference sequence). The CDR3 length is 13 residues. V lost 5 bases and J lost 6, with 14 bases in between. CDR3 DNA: TGTGCCAGCAGTCCCCTGCCTGTAGGCGAGCAGTACTTC. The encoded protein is CASSPLPVGEQYF.

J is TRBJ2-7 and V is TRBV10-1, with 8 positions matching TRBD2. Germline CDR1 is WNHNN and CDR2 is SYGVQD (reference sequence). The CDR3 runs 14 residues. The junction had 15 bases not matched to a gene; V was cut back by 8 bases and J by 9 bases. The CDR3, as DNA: TGCGCCAGCGGAACCGGGACTAGAGCGGTCCCGCAGTACTTC. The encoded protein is CASGTGTRAVPQYF.

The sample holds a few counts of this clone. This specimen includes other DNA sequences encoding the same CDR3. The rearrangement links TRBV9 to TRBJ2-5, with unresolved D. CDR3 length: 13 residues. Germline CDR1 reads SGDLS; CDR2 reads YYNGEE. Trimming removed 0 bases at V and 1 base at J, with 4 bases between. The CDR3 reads CASSVASQETQYF. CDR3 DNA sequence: TGTGCCAGCAGCGTAGCCAGCCAAGAGACCCAGTACTTC.

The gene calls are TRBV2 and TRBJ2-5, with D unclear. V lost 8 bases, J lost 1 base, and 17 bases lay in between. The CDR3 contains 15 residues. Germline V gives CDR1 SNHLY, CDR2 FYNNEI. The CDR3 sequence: CASGVNSGTQETQYF. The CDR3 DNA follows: TGTGCCAGCGGGGTAAACTCGGGCACCCAAGAGACCCAGTACTTC.

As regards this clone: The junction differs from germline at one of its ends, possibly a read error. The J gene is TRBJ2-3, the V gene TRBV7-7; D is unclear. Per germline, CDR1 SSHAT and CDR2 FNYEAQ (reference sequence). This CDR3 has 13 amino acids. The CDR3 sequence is CASSYTSGDTQYF. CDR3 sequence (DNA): TGTGCTAGCAGCTACACGTCTGGGGATACGCAGTATTTT. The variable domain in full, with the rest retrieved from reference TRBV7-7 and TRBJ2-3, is GAGVSQSPRYKVTKRGQDVTLRCDPISSHATLYWYQQALGQGPEFLTYFNYEAQPDKSGLPSDRFSAERPEGSISTLTIQRTEQRDSAMYRCASSYTSGDTQYFGPGTRLTVL.

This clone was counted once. The CDR3, as DNA: TGTGCCAGTAGTCGGCGTACTAGCAGCGGCACCGGGGAGCTGTTTTTT. This codes for CASSRRTSSGTGELFF. The chain uses TRBV19 and TRBJ2-2, with TRBD2 as a possible D gene (6 bases). The germline V gene encodes CDR1 LNHDA and CDR2 SQIVND (reference sequence). Trimming took off 5 bases at V and 4 bases at J, with 17 bases between the two ends. This CDR3 spans 16 amino acids.

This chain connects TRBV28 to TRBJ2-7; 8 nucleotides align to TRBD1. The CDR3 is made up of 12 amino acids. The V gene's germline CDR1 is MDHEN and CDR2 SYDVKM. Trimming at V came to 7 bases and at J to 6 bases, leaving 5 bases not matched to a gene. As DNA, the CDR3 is TGTGCCAGCACCGGGACAGGCGGCGAGCAGTACTTC. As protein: CASTGTGGEQYF.